This T cell receptor (beta chain) came from a study of tumor and adjacent non-tumor tissue in lung cancer. Study at large: Each sample yielded 3.9 million or so productive TCRbeta reads on average.

RNA was extracted from bulk tissue without any cell sorting. This non-tumor lung sample came from over 3 cm beyond the tumor edge. Notes on this clonotype: The antigen is undetermined.

Three rounds of nested PCR, following a modified ARM-PCR protocol, produced the TCRbeta library. Using its own MiXCR run on the multiplex PCR reads, TCRdb lists one record per CDR3 protein. There are 85,000 to 130,000 distinct CDR3 sequences in the sample; around three fifths occur only once, and approximately 19% lies in the top ten. The J segment lost 12 bases and the V segment lost 0 bases, leaving 5 bases of the junction unmatched. This CDR3 is 13 amino acids long. Germline assignment: CDR1 SGHDN and CDR2 FVKESK. Study observations and caveats: TCR diversity was significantly greater in tumor than normal lung tissue. Top 100 clones took a larger repertoire share in normal lung. Shorter survival was associated with higher TCR diversity in tumors.

Sequenced material: distant non-tumor lung tissue. The sequence was collected from a man aged 25 to 40 with non-small cell lung cancer. The rearrangement uses TRBV14 and TRBJ2-1; TRBD1 agrees at 7 bases. CDR3 sequence (DNA): TGTGCCAGCAGCCAAGATCTAGGGACAGTGCAGTTCTTC. It is translated as CASSQDLGTVQFF.